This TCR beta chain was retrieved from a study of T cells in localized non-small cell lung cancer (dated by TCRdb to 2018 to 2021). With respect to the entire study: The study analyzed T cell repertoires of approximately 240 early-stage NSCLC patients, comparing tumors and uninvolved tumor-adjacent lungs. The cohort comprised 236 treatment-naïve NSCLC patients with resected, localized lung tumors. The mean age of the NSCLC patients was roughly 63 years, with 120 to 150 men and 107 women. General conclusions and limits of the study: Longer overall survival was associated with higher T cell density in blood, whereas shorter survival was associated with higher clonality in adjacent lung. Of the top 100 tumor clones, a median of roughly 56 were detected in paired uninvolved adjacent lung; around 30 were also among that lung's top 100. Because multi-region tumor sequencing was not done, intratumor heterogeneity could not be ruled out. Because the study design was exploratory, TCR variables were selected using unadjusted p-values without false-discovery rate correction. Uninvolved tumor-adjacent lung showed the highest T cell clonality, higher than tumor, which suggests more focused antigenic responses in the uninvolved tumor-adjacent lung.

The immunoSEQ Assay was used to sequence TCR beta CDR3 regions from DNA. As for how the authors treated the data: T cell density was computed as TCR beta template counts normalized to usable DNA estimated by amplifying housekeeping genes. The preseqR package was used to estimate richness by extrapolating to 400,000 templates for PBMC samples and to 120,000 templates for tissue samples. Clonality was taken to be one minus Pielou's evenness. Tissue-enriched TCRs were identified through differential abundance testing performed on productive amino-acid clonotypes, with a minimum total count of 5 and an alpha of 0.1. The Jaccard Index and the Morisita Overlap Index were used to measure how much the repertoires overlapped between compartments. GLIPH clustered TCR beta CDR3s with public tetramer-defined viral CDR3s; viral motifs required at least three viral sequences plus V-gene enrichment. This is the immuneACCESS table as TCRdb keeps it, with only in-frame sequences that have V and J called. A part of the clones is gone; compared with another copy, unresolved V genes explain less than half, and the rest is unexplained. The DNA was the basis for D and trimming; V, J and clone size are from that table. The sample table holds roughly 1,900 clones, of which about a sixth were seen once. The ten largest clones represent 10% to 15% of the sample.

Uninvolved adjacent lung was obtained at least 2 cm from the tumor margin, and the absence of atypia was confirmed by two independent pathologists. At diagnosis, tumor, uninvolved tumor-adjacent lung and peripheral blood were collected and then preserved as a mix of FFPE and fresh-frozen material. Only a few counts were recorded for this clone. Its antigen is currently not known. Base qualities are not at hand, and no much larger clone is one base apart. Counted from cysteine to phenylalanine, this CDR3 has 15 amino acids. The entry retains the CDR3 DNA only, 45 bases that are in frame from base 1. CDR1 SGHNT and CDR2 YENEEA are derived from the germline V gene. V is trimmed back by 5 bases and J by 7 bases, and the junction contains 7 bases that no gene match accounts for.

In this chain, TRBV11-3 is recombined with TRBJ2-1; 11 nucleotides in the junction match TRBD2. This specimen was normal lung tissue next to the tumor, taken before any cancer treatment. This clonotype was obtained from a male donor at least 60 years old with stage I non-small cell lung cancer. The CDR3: CASSRGLAESNEQFF. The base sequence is TGTGCCAGCAGCCGGGGACTAGCGGAATCTAATGAGCAGTTCTTC.